This is a list of T cell receptor beta chains from one sample in a study of T cell changes during pregnancy in multiple sclerosis. Repertoires were generated with immunoSEQ multiplex PCR, while TCRdb's copy carries only in-frame clones and drops some. The sample includes about 86,000 clones, more than 85% seen only once; the top ten take 1.5% to 2%. Source: peripheral blood, taken in the first trimester of pregnancy. Receptors originate from a female donor in good health, enrolled as a control in a pregnancy study. CDR3s include the opening cysteine and the closing phenylalanine or tryptophan. The order of the fields is V gene, D gene, clone size, J gene, CDR3 protein, CDR3 DNA. A D gene is named only where the DNA matches it firmly. Expanded clones get a size class; other rows say once, few or many, or leave the size out.

v_call: TRBV7-9
d_call: NA
clone_size: NA
j_call: TRBJ1-6
cdr3_aa: CASSRTAPFSPLHF
cdr3_nt: TGTGCCAGCAGCCGGACAGCTCCTTTTTCACCCCTCCACTTT

v_call: TRBV6-6
d_call: TRBD2
clone_size: NA
j_call: TRBJ2-1
cdr3_aa: CASSYQRGSSYNEQFF
cdr3_nt: TGTGCCAGCAGTTACCAGCGGGGGAGCTCCTACAATGAGCAGTTCTTC

v_call: TRBV5-4
d_call: NA
clone_size: NA
j_call: TRBJ1-1
cdr3_aa: CASSFNTGHTEAFF
cdr3_nt: TGTGCCAGCAGCTTTAACACAGGCCACACTGAAGCTTTCTTT

v_call: TRBV6-4
d_call: NA
clone_size: NA
j_call: TRBJ2-5
cdr3_aa: CASRPGHRYF
cdr3_nt: TGTGCCAGCAGGCCGGGACACCGGTACTTC

v_call: TRBV6-5
d_call: NA
clone_size: NA
j_call: TRBJ1-6
cdr3_aa: CASSQSAGNSPLHF
cdr3_nt: TGTGCCAGCAGTCAAAGTGCGGGAAATTCACCCCTCCACTTT

v_call: TRBV28
d_call: TRBD1
clone_size: NA
j_call: TRBJ1-5
cdr3_aa: CASLDRGNQPQHF
cdr3_nt: TGTGCCAGCCTGGACAGGGGCAATCAGCCCCAGCATTTT

v_call: TRBV4-3
d_call: TRBD1
clone_size: NA
j_call: TRBJ1-2
cdr3_aa: CASSPPDRAYYGYTF
cdr3_nt: TGCGCCAGCAGCCCCCCGGACAGGGCCTACTATGGCTACACCTTC

v_call: TRBV19
d_call: NA
clone_size: NA
j_call: TRBJ1-3
cdr3_aa: CASSTQVSGNTIYF
cdr3_nt: TGTGCCAGTAGCACCCAGGTCTCTGGAAACACCATATATTTT

v_call: TRBV4-3
d_call: NA
clone_size: NA
j_call: TRBJ1-6
cdr3_aa: CASSQVYPGLVPLHF
cdr3_nt: TGCGCCAGCAGCCAAGTCTACCCCGGGTTGGTGCCCCTCCACTTT

v_call: TRBV7-9
d_call: NA
clone_size: NA
j_call: TRBJ2-2
cdr3_aa: CASSLDLGTANTGELFF
cdr3_nt: TGTGCCAGCAGCTTAGATTTAGGGACTGCAAACACCGGGGAGCTGTTTTTT

v_call: TRBV6-6
d_call: TRBD1
clone_size: NA
j_call: TRBJ2-3
cdr3_aa: CASTKGATSTDTQYF
cdr3_nt: TGTGCCAGCACCAAGGGGGCGACATCCACAGATACGCAGTATTTT

v_call: TRBV4-3
d_call: NA
clone_size: NA
j_call: TRBJ2-3
cdr3_aa: CASSQKEGPSTDTQYF
cdr3_nt: TGCGCCAGCAGCCAAAAAGAGGGCCCAAGCACAGATACGCAGTATTTT

v_call: TRBV6-6
d_call: NA
clone_size: NA
j_call: TRBJ2-2
cdr3_aa: CASSYGGAADTGELFF
cdr3_nt: TGTGCCAGCAGTTATGGGGGGGCTGCGGACACCGGGGAGCTGTTTTTT

v_call: TRBV18
d_call: TRBD1
clone_size: NA
j_call: TRBJ1-5
cdr3_aa: CASSGTGGNQPQHF
cdr3_nt: TGTGCCAGCTCAGGGACAGGGGGCAATCAGCCCCAGCATTTT

v_call: TRBV7-2
d_call: NA
clone_size: NA
j_call: TRBJ2-5
cdr3_aa: CASSLQETQYF
cdr3_nt: TGTGCCAGCAGCCTGCAAGAGACCCAGTACTTC

v_call: TRBV2
d_call: TRBD1
clone_size: NA
j_call: TRBJ1-1
cdr3_aa: CASYTGVEWYTEAFF
cdr3_nt: TGTGCCAGCTATACAGGGGTCGAGTGGTACACTGAAGCTTTCTTT

v_call: TRBV18
d_call: TRBD1
clone_size: NA
j_call: TRBJ1-1
cdr3_aa: CASSSGTGSEAFF
cdr3_nt: TGTGCCAGCTCATCAGGGACAGGCTCTGAAGCTTTCTTT

v_call: TRBV11-3
d_call: NA
clone_size: NA
j_call: TRBJ2-2
cdr3_aa: CASSLGQYEAGELFF
cdr3_nt: TGTGCCAGCAGCTTAGGACAGTACGAGGCCGGGGAGCTGTTTTTT

v_call: TRBV30
d_call: NA
clone_size: NA
j_call: TRBJ1-6
cdr3_aa: CAWTLVGTNSPLHF
cdr3_nt: TGTGCCTGGACTTTAGTAGGGACAAATTCACCCCTCCACTTT

v_call: TRBV5-4
d_call: NA
clone_size: NA
j_call: TRBJ1-4
cdr3_aa: CASSQGGRKLFF
cdr3_nt: TGTGCCAGCAGCCAAGGGGGTCGAAAACTGTTTTTT

v_call: TRBV6-5
d_call: NA
clone_size: few
j_call: TRBJ1-5
cdr3_aa: CASRSSRNQPQHF
cdr3_nt: TGTGCCAGCAGGTCCTCTAGGAATCAGCCCCAGCATTTT

v_call: TRBV7-9
d_call: TRBD1
clone_size: NA
j_call: TRBJ1-1
cdr3_aa: CASSFRGEDTEAFF
cdr3_nt: TGTGCCAGCAGCTTCAGGGGGGAGGACACTGAAGCTTTCTTT

v_call: TRBV5-1
d_call: TRBD1
clone_size: NA
j_call: TRBJ1-4
cdr3_aa: CASSLGTGSAEKLFF
cdr3_nt: TGCGCCAGCAGCTTGGGGACAGGGTCGGCGGAAAAACTGTTTTTT

v_call: TRBV7-3
d_call: NA
clone_size: NA
j_call: TRBJ2-2
cdr3_aa: CASSLSTGPTGELFF
cdr3_nt: TGTGCCAGCAGCTTATCTACAGGGCCCACCGGGGAGCTGTTTTTT

v_call: TRBV11-1
d_call: NA
clone_size: NA
j_call: TRBJ2-2
cdr3_aa: CASSFLEASYLGGELFF
cdr3_nt: TGTGCCAGCAGCTTTCTCGAAGCTAGCTACCTAGGCGGGGAGCTGTTTTTT

v_call: TRBV2
d_call: TRBD1
clone_size: NA
j_call: TRBJ2-7
cdr3_aa: CASNLDREYGEQYF
cdr3_nt: TGTGCCAGCAACTTGGACAGGGAATACGGCGAGCAGTACTTC

v_call: TRBV5-5
d_call: NA
clone_size: once
j_call: TRBJ2-7
cdr3_aa: CASSLAGGQNYEQYF
cdr3_nt: TGTGCCAGCAGCTTGGCCGGGGGACAGAACTACGAGCAGTACTTC

v_call: TRBV5-4
d_call: TRBD1
clone_size: NA
j_call: TRBJ1-4
cdr3_aa: CASSSRTNRGEKLFF
cdr3_nt: TGTGCCAGCAGCTCTCGGACGAACAGGGGGGAAAAACTGTTTTTT

v_call: TRBV6-1
d_call: NA
clone_size: NA
j_call: TRBJ2-1
cdr3_aa: CASSDAGEQFF
cdr3_nt: TGTGCCAGCAGTGATGCGGGTGAGCAGTTCTTC

v_call: TRBV15
d_call: NA
clone_size: NA
j_call: TRBJ1-5
cdr3_aa: CATSRDRAAVPHF
cdr3_nt: TGTGCCACCAGCAGAGATCGAGCAGCGGTTCCGCATTTT

v_call: TRBV11-3
d_call: TRBD1
clone_size: NA
j_call: TRBJ2-3
cdr3_aa: CASSSPRQGDTQYF
cdr3_nt: TGTGCCAGCAGCTCTCCCAGACAGGGGGATACGCAGTATTTT

v_call: TRBV19
d_call: TRBD1
clone_size: NA
j_call: TRBJ2-7
cdr3_aa: CASSFRPGQGMYEQYF
cdr3_nt: TGTGCCAGTAGTTTCCGACCGGGACAGGGTATGTACGAGCAGTACTTC

v_call: TRBV28
d_call: TRBD1
clone_size: NA
j_call: TRBJ1-6
cdr3_aa: CASSLTGDNSPLHF
cdr3_nt: TGTGCCAGCAGTCTTACAGGGGATAATTCACCCCTCCACTTT

v_call: TRBV5-6
d_call: NA
clone_size: NA
j_call: TRBJ1-1
cdr3_aa: CASSLVATERGAFF
cdr3_nt: TGTGCCAGCAGCTTGGTGGCGACAGAGCGTGGAGCTTTCTTT